This T cell receptor (beta chain) stems from a study of cytomegalovirus exposure and HLA in healthy donors. Regarding the study as a whole: TCR beta sequences reportedly predicted the HLA-A and HLA-B alleles of most subjects accurately. Common viral pathogens (according to a later analysis) appeared linked to several of the most significant clusters. Trimming of TCR beta V- and J-genes showed a link, identified in a later analysis, to a missense DCLRE1C variant.

The CDR3 runs to 15 residues. The V and J ends lost 0 bases and 0 bases, in that order; junction bases with no gene match: 1. Germline V CDR1 and CDR2: SGHTA, FQGNSA. This clone was observed a few times. Its antigen is not identified. This specimen includes other DNA sequences encoding the same CDR3. PCR used 60 Vbeta primers and 13 Jbeta primers. The repertoire was sequenced with immunoSEQ multiplex PCR; TCRdb's copy has only in-frame clones and lacks some. The sample lists approximately 210,000 clones, about 80% occurring once. This sequence originates from a woman between 40 and 50 years old in good health and CMV-seronegative. This sequence joins TRBV7-2 and TRBJ1-1; 7 positions agree with TRBD1. Sequenced input: PBMCs. The CDR3 coding sequence is TGTGCCAGCAGCTTAGCAGGGGGCATGAACACTGAAGCTTTCTTT. As protein: CASSLAGGMNTEAFF. Together with reference TRBV7-2 and TRBJ1-1, the CDR3 gives the full variable domain: GAGVSQSPSNKVTEKGKDVELRCDPISGHTALYWYRQSLGQGLEFLIYFQGNSAPDKSGLPSDRFSAERTGGSVSTLTIQRTQQEDSAVYLCASSLAGGMNTEAFFGQGTRLTVV.